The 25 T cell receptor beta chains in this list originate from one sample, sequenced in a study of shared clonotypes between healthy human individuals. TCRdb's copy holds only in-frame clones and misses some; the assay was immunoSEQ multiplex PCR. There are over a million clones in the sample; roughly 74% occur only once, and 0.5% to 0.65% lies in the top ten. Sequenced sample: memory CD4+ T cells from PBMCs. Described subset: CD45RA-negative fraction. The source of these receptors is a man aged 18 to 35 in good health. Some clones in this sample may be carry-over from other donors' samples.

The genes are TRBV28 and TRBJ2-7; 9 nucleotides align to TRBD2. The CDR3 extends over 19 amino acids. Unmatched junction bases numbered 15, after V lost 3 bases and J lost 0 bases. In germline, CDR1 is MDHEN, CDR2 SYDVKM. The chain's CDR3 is CASSLVGAGGPRSSYEQYF. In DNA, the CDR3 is TGTGCCAGCAGTTTGGTAGGGGCGGGAGGGCCGAGGTCCTCCTACGAGCAGTACTTC.

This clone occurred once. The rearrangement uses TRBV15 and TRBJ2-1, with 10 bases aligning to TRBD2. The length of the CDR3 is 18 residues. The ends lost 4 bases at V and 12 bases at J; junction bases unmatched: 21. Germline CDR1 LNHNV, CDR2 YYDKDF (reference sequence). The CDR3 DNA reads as TGTGCCACCAGCATGACTCAAGGGCTAGCGGGAGAATTTGGTGGGCAGTTCTTC. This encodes CATSMTQGLAGEFGGQFF.

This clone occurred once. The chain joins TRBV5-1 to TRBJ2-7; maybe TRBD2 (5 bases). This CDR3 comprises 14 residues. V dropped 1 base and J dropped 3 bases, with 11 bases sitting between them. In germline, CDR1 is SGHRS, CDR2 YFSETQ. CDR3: CASSLMGEGYEQYF. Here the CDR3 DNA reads TGCGCCAGCAGCTTGATGGGAGAGGGCTACGAGCAGTACTTC.

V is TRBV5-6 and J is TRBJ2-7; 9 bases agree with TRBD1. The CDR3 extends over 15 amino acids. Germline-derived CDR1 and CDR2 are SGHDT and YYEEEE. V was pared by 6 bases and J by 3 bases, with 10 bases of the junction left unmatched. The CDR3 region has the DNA TGTGCCAGCACTAGGGGGACAGGGAGTCGCTACGAGCAGTACTTC. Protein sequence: CASTRGTGSRYEQYF.

The CDR3 nucleotides are TGCGCCAGCAGCTTTGGCGGGAGCGGGGAGCTGTTTTTT. This codes for CASSFGGSGELFF. The chain links TRBV5-1 to TRBJ2-2; TRBD2 aligns across 7 bases. Germline trimming cut 2 bases from V and 7 bases from J; bases unmatched to any gene: 2. This CDR3 spans 13 amino acids. Germline CDR1 is SGHRS and CDR2 is YFSETQ.

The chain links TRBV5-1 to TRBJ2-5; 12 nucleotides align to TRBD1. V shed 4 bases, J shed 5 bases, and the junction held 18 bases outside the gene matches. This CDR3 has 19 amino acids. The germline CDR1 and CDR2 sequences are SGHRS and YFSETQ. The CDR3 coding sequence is TGCGCCAGCAGCCCTCGACCGCCCGGGACAGGGGGCTTTGGGGAGACCCAGTACTTC. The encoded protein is CASSPRPPGTGGFGETQYF.

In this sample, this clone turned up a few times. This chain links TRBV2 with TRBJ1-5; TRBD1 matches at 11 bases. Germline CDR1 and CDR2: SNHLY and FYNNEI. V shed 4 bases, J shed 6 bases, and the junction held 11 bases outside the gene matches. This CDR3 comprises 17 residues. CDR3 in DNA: TGTGCCAGCAGTGCTACTACATGGACAGGGGGCGGTCAGCCCCAGCATTTT. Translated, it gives CASSATTWTGGGQPQHF. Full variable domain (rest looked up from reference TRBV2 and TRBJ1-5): EPEVTQTPSHQVTQMGQEVILRCVPISNHLYFYWYRQILGQKVEFLVSFYNNEISEKSEIFDDQFSVERPDGSNFTLKIRSTKLEDSAMYFCASSATTWTGGGQPQHFGDGTRLSIL.

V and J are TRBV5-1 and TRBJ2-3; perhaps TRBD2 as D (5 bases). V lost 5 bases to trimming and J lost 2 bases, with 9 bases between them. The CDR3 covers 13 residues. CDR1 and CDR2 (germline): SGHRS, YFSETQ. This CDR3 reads CASRRAYTDTQYF. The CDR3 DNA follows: TGCGCCAGCAGGCGGGCCTACACAGATACGCAGTATTTT.

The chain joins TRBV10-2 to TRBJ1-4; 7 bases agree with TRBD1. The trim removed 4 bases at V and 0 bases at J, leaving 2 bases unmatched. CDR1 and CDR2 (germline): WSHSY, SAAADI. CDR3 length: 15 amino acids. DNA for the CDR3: TGCGCCAGCAGTGCTACAGGGGCAACTAATGAAAAACTGTTTTTT. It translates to CASSATGATNEKLFF.

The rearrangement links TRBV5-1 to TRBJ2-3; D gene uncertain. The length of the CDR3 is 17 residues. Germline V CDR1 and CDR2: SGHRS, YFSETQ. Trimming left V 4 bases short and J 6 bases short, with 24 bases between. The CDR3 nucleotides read TGCGCCAGCAGCCCAAGCCAGCAATACTATTTGTTTGATACGCAGTATTTT. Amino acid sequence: CASSPSQQYYLFDTQYF.

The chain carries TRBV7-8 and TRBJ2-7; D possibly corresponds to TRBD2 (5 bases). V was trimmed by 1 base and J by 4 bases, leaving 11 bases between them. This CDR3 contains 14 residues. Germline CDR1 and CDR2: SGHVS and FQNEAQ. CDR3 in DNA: TGTGCCAGCAGCTTAGATGGCCCGGGGTACGAGCAGTACTTC. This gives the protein CASSLDGPGYEQYF.

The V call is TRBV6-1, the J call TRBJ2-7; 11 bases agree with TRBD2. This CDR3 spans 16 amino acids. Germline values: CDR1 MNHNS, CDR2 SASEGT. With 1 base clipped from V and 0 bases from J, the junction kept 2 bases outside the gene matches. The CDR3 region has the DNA TGTGCCAGCAGTGAAGGACTAGCGGGGAACTCCTACGAGCAGTACTTC. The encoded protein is CASSEGLAGNSYEQYF.

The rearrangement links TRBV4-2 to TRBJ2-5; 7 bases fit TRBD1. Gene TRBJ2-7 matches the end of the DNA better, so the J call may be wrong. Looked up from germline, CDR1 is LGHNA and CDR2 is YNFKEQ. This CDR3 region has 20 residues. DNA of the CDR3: TGTGCCAGCAGCCAAGAAGTCGTGACAGGGATTTGGGGAATTGCGGACGAGCAGTACTTC. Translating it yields CASSQEVVTGIWGIADEQYF.

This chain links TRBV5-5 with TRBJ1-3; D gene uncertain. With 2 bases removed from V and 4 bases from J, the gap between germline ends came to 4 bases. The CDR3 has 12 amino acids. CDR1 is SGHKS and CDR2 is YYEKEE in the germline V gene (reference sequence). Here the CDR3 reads CASSLNGNTIYF. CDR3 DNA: TGTGCCAGCAGCTTAAACGGAAACACCATATATTTT.

For the CDR3, the DNA is TGTGCCAGCTCACCGCTCGAGAGGTCTGGAAACACCATATATTTT. Translating it yields CASSPLERSGNTIYF. The chain has TRBV18 and TRBJ1-3; D remains unclear. From germline, CDR1 is KGHSH and CDR2 LQKENI. The CDR3 sequence is 15 residues long. Trimming left V 3 bases short and J 1 base short, with 10 bases between.

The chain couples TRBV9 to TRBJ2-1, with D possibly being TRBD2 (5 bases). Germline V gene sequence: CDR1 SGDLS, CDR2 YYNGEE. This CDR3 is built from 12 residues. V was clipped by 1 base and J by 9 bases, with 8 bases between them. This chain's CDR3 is CASSVRAGEQFF. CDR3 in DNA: TGTGCCAGCAGCGTACGCGCGGGTGAGCAGTTCTTC.

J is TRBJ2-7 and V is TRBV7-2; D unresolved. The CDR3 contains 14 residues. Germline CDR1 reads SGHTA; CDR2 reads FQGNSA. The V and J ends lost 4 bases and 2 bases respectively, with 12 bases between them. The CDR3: CASSSSRDTYEQYF. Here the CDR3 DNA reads TGTGCCAGCAGCTCCTCAAGGGATACCTACGAGCAGTACTTC.

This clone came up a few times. CDR3 amino acids: CASSQDGLAANEQFF. The CDR3 DNA is TGCGCCAGCAGCCAAGATGGCCTAGCTGCCAATGAGCAGTTCTTC. The chain joins TRBV4-1 to TRBJ2-1; tentatively, D is TRBD2 (5 bases). Trimming pared 0 bases from V and 6 bases from J, leaving 12 bases between. This CDR3 is 15 amino acids long. CDR1 is MGHRA and CDR2 is YSYEKL in the germline V gene.

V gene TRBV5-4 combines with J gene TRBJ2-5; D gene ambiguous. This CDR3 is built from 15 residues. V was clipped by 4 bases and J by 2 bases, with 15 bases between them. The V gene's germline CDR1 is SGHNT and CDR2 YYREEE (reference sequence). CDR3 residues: CASSRSSAVQETQYF. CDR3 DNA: TGTGCCAGCAGCCGCTCGTCGGCGGTACAAGAGACCCAGTACTTC.

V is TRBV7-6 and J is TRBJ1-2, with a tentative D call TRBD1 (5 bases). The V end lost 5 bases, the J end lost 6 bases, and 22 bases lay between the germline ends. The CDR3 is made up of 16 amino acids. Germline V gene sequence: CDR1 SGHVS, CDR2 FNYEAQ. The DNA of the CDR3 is TGTGCCAGCAGCCTCTTATTGCCTTGGGACGGCCATGGCTACACCTTC. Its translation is CASSLLLPWDGHGYTF.

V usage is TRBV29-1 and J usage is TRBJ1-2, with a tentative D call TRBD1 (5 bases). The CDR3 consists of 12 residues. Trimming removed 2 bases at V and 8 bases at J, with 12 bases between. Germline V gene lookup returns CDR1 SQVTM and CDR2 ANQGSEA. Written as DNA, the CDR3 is TGCAGCGTTGAATCTGGGGCTCGCGGCTACACCTTC. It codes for CSVESGARGYTF. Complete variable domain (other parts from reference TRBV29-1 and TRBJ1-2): SAVISQKPSRDICQRGTSLTIQCQVDSQVTMMFWYRQQPGQSLTLIATANQGSEATYESGFVIDKFPISRPNLTFSTLTVSNMSPEDSSIYLCSVESGARGYTFGSGTRLTVV.

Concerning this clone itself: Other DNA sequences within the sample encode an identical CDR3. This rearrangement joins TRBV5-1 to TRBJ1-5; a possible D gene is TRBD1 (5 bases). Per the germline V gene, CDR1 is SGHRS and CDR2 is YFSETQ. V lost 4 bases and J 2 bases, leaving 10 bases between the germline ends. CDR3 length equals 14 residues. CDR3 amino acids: CASSLDSGNQPQHF. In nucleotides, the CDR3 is TGCGCCAGCAGCCTTGACAGCGGCAATCAGCCCCAGCATTTT.

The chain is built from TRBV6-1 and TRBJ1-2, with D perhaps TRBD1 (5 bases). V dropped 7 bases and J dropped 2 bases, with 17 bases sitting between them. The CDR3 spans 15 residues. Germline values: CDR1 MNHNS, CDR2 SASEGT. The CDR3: CASTLRGTSNYGYTF. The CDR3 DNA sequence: TGTGCCAGCACCCTCCGGGGGACCTCGAACTATGGCTACACCTTC.

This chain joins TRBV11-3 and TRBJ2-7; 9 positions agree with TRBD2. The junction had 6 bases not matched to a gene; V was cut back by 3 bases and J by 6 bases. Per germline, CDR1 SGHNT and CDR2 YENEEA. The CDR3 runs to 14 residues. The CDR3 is CASSFSGRTSEQYF. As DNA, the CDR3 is TGTGCCAGCAGCTTTAGCGGGAGAACGTCCGAGCAGTACTTC.

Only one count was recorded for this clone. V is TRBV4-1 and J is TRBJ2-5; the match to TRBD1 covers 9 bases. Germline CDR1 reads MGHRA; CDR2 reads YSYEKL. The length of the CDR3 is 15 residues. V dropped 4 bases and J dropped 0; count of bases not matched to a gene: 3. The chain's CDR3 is CASSPTGGYQETQYF. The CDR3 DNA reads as TGCGCCAGCAGCCCGACAGGGGGATACCAAGAGACCCAGTACTTC.